This T cell receptor (beta chain) was profiled in a study of cytomegalovirus exposure and HLA in healthy donors. Both 60 Vbeta primers and 13 Jbeta primers went into the PCR. The data were produced by immunoSEQ multiplex PCR, yet TCRdb's version contains in-frame clones alone and is incomplete. The data contain about 200,000 clones, 79% of them singletons. V was trimmed by 0 bases and J by 6 bases, leaving 9 bases between them. CDR3 length equals 14 residues. The V gene's germline CDR1 is LGHNA and CDR2 YNFKEQ. The gene calls are TRBV4-2 and TRBJ1-5; D is perhaps TRBD1 (6 bases). The clonotype comes from a man aged 50 to 60 in good health and CMV-seronegative. The specimen sequenced was PBMCs. This CDR3 reads CASSQDSGAQPQHF. The CDR3 DNA is TGTGCCAGCAGCCAAGATTCAGGGGCTCAGCCCCAGCATTTT.